Included here is one T cell receptor beta chain sequence, with context. The data are from a study of blood T cell repertoires in COVID-19. This CDR3 has 12 amino acids. The germline V and J ends were trimmed by 5 bases and 7 bases, with 12 bases remaining between them. CDR1 MNHEY and CDR2 SMNVEV come from the germline V gene (reference sequence). Some clones are missing from TCRdb's copy, which holds only in-frame ones; the method was immunoSEQ multiplex PCR. This sample yields 150,000 to 200,000 clones, of which over 80% are seen a single time; roughly 13% belongs to the top ten. Participants reported their clinical history, and cohort assignment relied on those reports.

The sequencing input was PBMCs or T cells enriched from blood (not recorded which). V gene TRBV27 combines with J gene TRBJ2-7, with D perhaps TRBD1 (6 bases). The TCR sequence derives from a woman aged 55-70 years who had recovered from COVID-19. The CDR3 spells CASSQQGREQYF. The DNA for the CDR3 is TGTGCCAGCAGTCAACAGGGACGGGAGCAGTACTTC.